The 3 T cell receptor beta chains reported below all come from one sample, sequenced in a study of blood T cell repertoires in COVID-19. The data were produced by immunoSEQ multiplex PCR, yet TCRdb's version contains in-frame clones alone and is incomplete. In the table there are 150,000 to 200,000 clones, roughly 73% of which are singletons. Source material: peripheral blood. The receptors come from a man between 65 and 79 years old with acute or convalescent COVID-19.

The table lists this clone with a count of one. V and J are TRBV2 and TRBJ1-6, with TRBD1 matching over 7 bases. CDR1 is SNHLY, CDR2 FYNNEI, per germline. The junction had 1 base not matched to a gene; V was cut back by 0 bases and J by 5 bases. CDR3 length: 15 residues. The CDR3 DNA follows: TGTGCCAGCAGTGAAGCAGGGGGCAATAATTCACCCCTCCACTTT. Its translation: CASSEAGGNNSPLHF.

V gene TRBV6-5 combines with J gene TRBJ1-1; D may be TRBD1 (6 bases). CDR3 length: 15 amino acids. V lost 7 bases and J 5 bases, leaving 20 bases between the germline ends. Germline assignment: CDR1 MNHEY and CDR2 SVGAGI. The CDR3 DNA is TGTGCCAGCAAAGCGTGGGGGCCCCGGAGGACTGAAGCTTTCTTT. Its protein product is CASKAWGPRRTEAFF.

J is TRBJ2-1 and V is TRBV7-3; 7 nucleotides agree with TRBD2. There are 16 residues in the CDR3. CDR1 and CDR2 from the germline V gene are SGHTA and FQGTGA. V trimming: 2 bases; J trimming: 5 bases; junction bases outside the gene matches: 9. CDR3 region: CASSLAGVKTDNEQFF. The CDR3 bases are TGTGCCAGCAGCTTAGCGGGAGTTAAAACGGACAATGAGCAGTTCTTC. The whole variable domain, remainder taken from reference TRBV7-3 and TRBJ2-1, is GAGVSQTPSNKVTEKGKYVELRCDPISGHTALYWYRQSLGQGPEFLIYFQGTGAADDSGLPNDRFFAVRPEGSVSTLKIQRTERGDSAVYLCASSLAGVKTDNEQFFGPGTRLTVL.